This T cell receptor beta chain was sequenced during a study of immune evolution from preneoplasia to lung adenocarcinoma. The length of the CDR3 is 12 residues. The V gene lost 0 bases and the J gene lost 6 bases, with 7 bases spanning the gap. Germline V CDR1 and CDR2: SGHRS, YFSETQ. The table came from immunoSEQ multiplex PCR; TCRdb's copy has only in-frame clones and leaves some out. Altogether thousands of clones are present, roughly 80% being singletons, with the ten largest covering around 8.8%. Input material: FFPE adjacent normal lung tissue. This receptor was obtained from a person aged 70 to 85 with lung adenocarcinoma. The J gene is TRBJ2-7, the V gene TRBV5-1, with D unclear. This CDR3 is CASSLEGGEQYF. CDR3 coding DNA: TGCGCCAGCAGCTTGGAAGGCGGCGAGCAGTACTTC. Filled out from reference TRBV5-1 and TRBJ2-7, the complete variable domain reads KAGVTQTPRYLIKTRGQQVTLSCSPISGHRSVSWYQQTPGQGLQFLFEYFSETQRNKGNFPGRFSGRQFSNSRSEMNVSTLELGDSALYLCASSLEGGEQYFGPGTRLTVT.